The 9 T cell receptor beta chains in this list originate from one sample, sequenced in a study of cytomegalovirus exposure and HLA in healthy donors. The PCR contained 60 Vbeta and 13 Jbeta primers. The protocol was immunoSEQ multiplex PCR, while the TCRdb copy is restricted to in-frame clones and leaves out a portion. This listing includes approximately 120,000 clones. The sequencing sample was made of PBMCs. All receptors come from a young man in good health and CMV-seronegative.

Here the CDR3 reads CASSSSGFYGYTF. The CDR3, as DNA: TGTGCCAGCAGTTCCTCCGGGTTCTATGGCTACACCTTC. The J gene is TRBJ1-2, the V gene TRBV6-5; D unclear. This CDR3 spans 13 amino acids. Germline CDR1 MNHEY, CDR2 SVGAGI. Trimming removed 4 bases at V and 4 bases at J, with 10 bases between.

The chain is built from TRBV25-1 and TRBJ1-1, with 10 nucleotides matching TRBD1. The CDR3 sequence is 17 residues long. Looked up from germline, CDR1 is MGHDK and CDR2 is SYGVNS. The J segment lost 5 bases and the V segment lost 3 bases, leaving 12 bases of the junction unmatched. This CDR3 reads CASSDRTGGPKETEAFF. Here the CDR3 DNA reads TGTGCCAGCAGTGACCGGACAGGGGGACCGAAAGAAACTGAAGCTTTCTTT.

The rearrangement links TRBV29-1 to TRBJ2-1; weak D call: TRBD2 (5 bases). Germline V gene lookup returns CDR1 SQVTM and CDR2 ANQGSEA. V lost 5 bases to trimming and J lost 1 base, with 9 bases between them. The CDR3 length is 13 residues. CDR3 in amino acids: CSVHRGSYNEQFF. The CDR3 DNA reads TGCAGCGTTCATCGGGGTTCCTACAATGAGCAGTTCTTC.

The chain uses TRBV2 and TRBJ1-1; TRBD1 might be the D (5 bases). From germline, CDR1 is SNHLY and CDR2 FYNNEI. The CDR3 spans 14 residues. Trimming removed 7 bases at V and 2 bases at J, with 14 bases between. CDR3 residues: CASKELRGNTEAFF. CDR3 nucleotides: TGTGCCAGCAAGGAGTTAAGGGGAAACACTGAAGCTTTCTTT.

The chain has TRBV14 and TRBJ1-2; tentative D call: TRBD1 (5 bases). The CDR3 covers 18 residues. Trimming left V 4 bases short and J 2 bases short, with 23 bases between. Germline loops: CDR1 SGHDN, CDR2 FVKESK. CDR3 DNA: TGTGCCAGCAGCCTCAATTTTCTTCAGGGAGGGAGAAACTATGGCTACACCTTC. This gives the protein CASSLNFLQGGRNYGYTF.

Concerning this clone itself: Other DNA sequences in the same sample also yield this CDR3. This chain uses TRBV5-1 with TRBJ2-5, with TRBD1 matching over 8 bases. V lost 2 bases to trimming and J lost 2 bases; unmatched junction nucleotides: 2. The CDR3 runs to 14 residues. Germline V gene sequence: CDR1 SGHRS, CDR2 YFSETQ. CDR3 nucleotides: TGCGCCAGCAGCTTCCGGACAGGGCAAGAGACCCAGTACTTC. Translating gives CASSFRTGQETQYF.

V and J are TRBV19 and TRBJ2-1; the match to TRBD1 covers 8 bases. Trimming cost V 7 bases and J 3 bases; bases outside gene matches: 5. CDR1 LNHDA and CDR2 SQIVND come from the germline V gene (reference sequence). There are 14 residues in the CDR3. The CDR3 region is CASNQGAIYNEQFF. The DNA for the CDR3 is TGTGCCAGTAACCAGGGGGCTATCTACAATGAGCAGTTCTTC.

The gene calls are TRBV7-8 and TRBJ1-1; D is unclear. The CDR3 has 16 amino acids. In germline, CDR1 is SGHVS, CDR2 FQNEAQ. V was pared by 4 bases and J by 0 bases, with 15 bases between. CDR3 DNA: TGTGCCAGCAGCTACCGGACTGGTACTATGAACACTGAAGCTTTCTTT. Amino acid sequence: CASSYRTGTMNTEAFF.

The J gene is TRBJ2-1, the V gene TRBV10-3, with D perhaps matching TRBD2 (7 bases). The ends were cut back, 7 bases at V and 2 bases at J, with 21 bases in the middle. The germline V gene encodes CDR1 ENHRY and CDR2 SYGVKD. The CDR3 runs 17 residues. This CDR3 is CAITSGGGTQAYNEQFF. The CDR3 DNA reads as TGTGCCATCACCTCTGGCGGGGGCACTCAGGCCTACAATGAGCAGTTCTTC.